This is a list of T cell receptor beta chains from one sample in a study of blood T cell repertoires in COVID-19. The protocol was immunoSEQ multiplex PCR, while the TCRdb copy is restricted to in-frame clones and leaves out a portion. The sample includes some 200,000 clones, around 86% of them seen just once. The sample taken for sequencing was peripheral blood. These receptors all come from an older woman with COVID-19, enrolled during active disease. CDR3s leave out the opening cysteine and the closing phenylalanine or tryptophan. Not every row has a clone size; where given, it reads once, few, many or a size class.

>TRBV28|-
ASGGEQPMKEQY
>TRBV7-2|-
ASSSSREDGYT
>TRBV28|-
ASSPVQGDGQETQY
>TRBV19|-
ASSIGLAGGISTDTQY
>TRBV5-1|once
ASSTGTSGGDNEQF
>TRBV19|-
ASSIGPWGTYEQY
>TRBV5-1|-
ASSLSTSGPQGNIQY
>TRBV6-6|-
ASTPQGLGTDTQY
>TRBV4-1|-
ASTSERGKDSPLH
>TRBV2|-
ASIPLQRDTEAF